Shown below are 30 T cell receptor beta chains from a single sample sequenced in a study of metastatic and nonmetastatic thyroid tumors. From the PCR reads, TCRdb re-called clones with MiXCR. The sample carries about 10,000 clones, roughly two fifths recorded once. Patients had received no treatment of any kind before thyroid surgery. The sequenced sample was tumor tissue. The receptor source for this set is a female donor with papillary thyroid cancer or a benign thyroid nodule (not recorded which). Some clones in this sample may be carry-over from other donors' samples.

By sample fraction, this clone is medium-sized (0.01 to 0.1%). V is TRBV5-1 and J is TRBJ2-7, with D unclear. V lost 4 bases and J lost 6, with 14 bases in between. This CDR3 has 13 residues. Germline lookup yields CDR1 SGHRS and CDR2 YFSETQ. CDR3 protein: CASSPLGMGEQYF. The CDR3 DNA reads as TGCGCCAGCAGCCCCCTAGGGATGGGCGAGCAGTACTTC.

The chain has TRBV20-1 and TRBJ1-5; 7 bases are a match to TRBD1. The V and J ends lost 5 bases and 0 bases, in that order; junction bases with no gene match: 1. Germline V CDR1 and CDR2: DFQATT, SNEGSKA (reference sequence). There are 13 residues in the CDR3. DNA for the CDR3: TGCAGTGCTCACAGGGGTAGCAATCAGCCCCAGCATTTT. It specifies CSAHRGSNQPQHF.

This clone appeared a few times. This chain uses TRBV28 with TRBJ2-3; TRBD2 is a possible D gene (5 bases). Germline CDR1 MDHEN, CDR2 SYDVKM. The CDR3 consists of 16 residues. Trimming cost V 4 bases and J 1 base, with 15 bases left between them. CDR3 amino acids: CASSSTGIGRTDTQYF. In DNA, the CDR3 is TGTGCCAGCAGTTCTACCGGGATAGGGCGCACAGATACGCAGTATTTT.

This chain's CDR3 is CASRIRVVSKDSPLHF. The CDR3 DNA is TGTGCCAGCAGAATCAGGGTCGTATCGAAGGATTCACCCCTCCACTTT. This chain uses TRBV6-1 with TRBJ1-6, with TRBD1 as a possible D gene (5 bases). Between the trimmed V and J ends, which lost 6 bases and 8 bases, there was a span of 20 bases. The CDR3 loop spans 16 amino acids. From germline, CDR1 is MNHNS and CDR2 SASEGT.

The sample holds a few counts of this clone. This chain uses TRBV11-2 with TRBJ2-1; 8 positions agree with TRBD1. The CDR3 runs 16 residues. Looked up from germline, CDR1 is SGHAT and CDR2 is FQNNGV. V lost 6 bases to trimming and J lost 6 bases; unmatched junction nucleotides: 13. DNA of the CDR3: TGTGCCAGCAGTTTACTATCAGGGGGCTTAGGCAATGAGCAGTTCTTC. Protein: CASSLLSGGLGNEQFF.

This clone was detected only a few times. In DNA form, the CDR3 reads TGTGCCAGCAGTTTGGGTCAGGGGTTTCGTTCACCCCTCCACTTT. Its translation: CASSLGQGFRSPLHF. The J gene is TRBJ1-6, the V gene TRBV6-1; D possibly corresponds to TRBD1 (6 bases). Germline V lookup: CDR1 MNHNS, CDR2 SASEGT. V was clipped by 5 bases and J by 9 bases, with 17 bases between them. The CDR3 spans 15 residues.

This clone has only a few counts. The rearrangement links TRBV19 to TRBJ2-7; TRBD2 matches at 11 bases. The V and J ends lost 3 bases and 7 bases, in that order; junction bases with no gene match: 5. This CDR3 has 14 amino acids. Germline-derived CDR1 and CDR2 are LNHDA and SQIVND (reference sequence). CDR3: CASSMGLAGGEQYF. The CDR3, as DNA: TGTGCCAGTAGTATGGGCCTAGCGGGAGGAGAGCAGTACTTC.

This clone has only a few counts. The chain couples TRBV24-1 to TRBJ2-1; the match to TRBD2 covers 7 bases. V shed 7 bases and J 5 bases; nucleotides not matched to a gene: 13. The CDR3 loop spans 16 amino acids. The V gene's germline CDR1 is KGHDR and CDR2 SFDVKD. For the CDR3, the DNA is TGTGCCACCAGCACGGTTTTAAGCGGGGCCCACAATGAGCAGTTCTTC. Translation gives CATSTVLSGAHNEQFF.

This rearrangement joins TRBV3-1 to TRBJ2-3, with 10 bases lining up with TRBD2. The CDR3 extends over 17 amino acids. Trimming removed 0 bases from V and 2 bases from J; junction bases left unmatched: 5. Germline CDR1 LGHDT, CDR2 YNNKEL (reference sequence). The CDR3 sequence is CASSQDRTSGFTDTQYF. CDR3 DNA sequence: TGTGCCAGCAGCCAAGACAGGACTAGCGGATTCACAGATACGCAGTATTTT.

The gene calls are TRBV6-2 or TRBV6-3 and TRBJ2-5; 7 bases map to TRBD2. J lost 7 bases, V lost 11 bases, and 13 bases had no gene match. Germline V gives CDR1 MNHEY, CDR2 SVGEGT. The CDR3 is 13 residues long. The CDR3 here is CASGGAGFGTQYF. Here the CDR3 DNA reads TGTGCCTCGGGGGGAGCCGGGTTCGGGACCCAGTACTTC.

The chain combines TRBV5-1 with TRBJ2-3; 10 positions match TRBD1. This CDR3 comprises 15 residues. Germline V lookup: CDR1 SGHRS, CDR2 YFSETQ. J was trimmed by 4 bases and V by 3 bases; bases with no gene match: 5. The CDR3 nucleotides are TGCGCCAGCAGCTGGGGACAGGGGAGAGCAGATACGCAGTATTTT. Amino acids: CASSWGQGRADTQYF.

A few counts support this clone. DNA of the CDR3: TGTGCCAGCAGTCGGGGACTAGCGGTTGGGGAGCAGTACTTC. This codes for CASSRGLAVGEQYF. This sequence joins TRBV28 and TRBJ2-7, with 11 positions matching TRBD2. The germline V gene has CDR1 MDHEN and CDR2 SYDVKM. V lost 5 bases and J lost 7; bases outside the gene matches: 7. The CDR3 totals 14 residues. The complete variable domain, with remaining parts taken from reference TRBV28 and TRBJ2-7, reads DVKVTQSSRYLVKRTGEKVFLECVQDMDHENMFWYRQDPGLGLRLIYFSYDVKMKEKGDIPEGYSVSREKKERFSLILESASTNQTSMYLCASSRGLAVGEQYFGPGTRLTVT.

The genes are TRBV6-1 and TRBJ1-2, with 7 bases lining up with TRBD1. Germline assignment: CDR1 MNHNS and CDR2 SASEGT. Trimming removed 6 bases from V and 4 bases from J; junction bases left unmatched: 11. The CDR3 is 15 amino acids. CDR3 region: CASRRDSPASYGYTF. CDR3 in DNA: TGTGCCAGCAGGAGGGACAGCCCCGCGAGCTATGGCTACACCTTC.

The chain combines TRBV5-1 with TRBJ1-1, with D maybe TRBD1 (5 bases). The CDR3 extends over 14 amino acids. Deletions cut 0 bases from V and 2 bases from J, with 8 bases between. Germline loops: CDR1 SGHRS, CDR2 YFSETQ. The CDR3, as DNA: TGCGCCAGCAGCTTGGCCCGGACAAACACTGAAGCTTTCTTT. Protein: CASSLARTNTEAFF.

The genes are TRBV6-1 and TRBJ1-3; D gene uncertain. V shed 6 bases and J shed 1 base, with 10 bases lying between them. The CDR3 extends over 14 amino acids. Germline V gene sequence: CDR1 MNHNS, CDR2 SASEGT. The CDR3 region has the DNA TGTGCCAGCAGCCGTCTTATTTCTGGAAACACCATATATTTT. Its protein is CASSRLISGNTIYF.

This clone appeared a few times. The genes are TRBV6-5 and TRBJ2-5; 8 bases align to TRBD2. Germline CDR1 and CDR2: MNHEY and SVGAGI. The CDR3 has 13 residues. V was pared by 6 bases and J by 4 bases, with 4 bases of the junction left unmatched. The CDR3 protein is CASRYREGETQYF. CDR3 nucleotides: TGTGCCAGCAGGTATCGGGAGGGAGAGACCCAGTACTTC.

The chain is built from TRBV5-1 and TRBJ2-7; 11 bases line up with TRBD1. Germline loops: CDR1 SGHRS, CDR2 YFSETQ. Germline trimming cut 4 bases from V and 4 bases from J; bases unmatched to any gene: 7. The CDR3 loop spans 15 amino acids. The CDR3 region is CASSQDRGPVYEQYF. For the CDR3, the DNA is TGCGCCAGCAGCCAGGACAGGGGGCCTGTGTACGAGCAGTACTTC.

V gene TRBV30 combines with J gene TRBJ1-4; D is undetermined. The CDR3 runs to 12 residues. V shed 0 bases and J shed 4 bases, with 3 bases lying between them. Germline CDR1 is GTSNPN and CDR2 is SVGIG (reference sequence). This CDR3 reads CAWSVVNEKLFF. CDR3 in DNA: TGTGCCTGGAGTGTAGTTAATGAAAAACTGTTTTTT.

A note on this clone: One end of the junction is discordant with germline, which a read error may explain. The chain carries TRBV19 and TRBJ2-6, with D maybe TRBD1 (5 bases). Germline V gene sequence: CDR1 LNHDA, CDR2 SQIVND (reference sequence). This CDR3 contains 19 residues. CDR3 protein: CASSMLFRFSSSGANVLTF. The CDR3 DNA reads TGTGCCAGTAGTATGCTTTTCAGGTTCTCTTCCTCTGGGGCAAACGTCCTGACTTTC.

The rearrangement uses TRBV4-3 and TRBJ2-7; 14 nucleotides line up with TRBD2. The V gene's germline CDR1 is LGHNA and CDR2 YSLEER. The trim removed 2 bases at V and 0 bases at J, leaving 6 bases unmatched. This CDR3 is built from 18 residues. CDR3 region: CASSQLPGLAGGSYEQYF. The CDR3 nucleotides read TGCGCCAGCAGCCAACTTCCAGGACTAGCGGGGGGCTCCTACGAGCAGTACTTC.

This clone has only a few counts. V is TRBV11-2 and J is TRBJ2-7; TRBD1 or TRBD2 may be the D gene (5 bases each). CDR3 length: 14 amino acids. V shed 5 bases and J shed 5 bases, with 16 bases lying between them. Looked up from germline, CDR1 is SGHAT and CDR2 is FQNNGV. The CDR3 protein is CASSLLGESDEQYF. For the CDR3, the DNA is TGTGCCAGCAGCCTCCTGGGGGAGTCGGACGAGCAGTACTTC.

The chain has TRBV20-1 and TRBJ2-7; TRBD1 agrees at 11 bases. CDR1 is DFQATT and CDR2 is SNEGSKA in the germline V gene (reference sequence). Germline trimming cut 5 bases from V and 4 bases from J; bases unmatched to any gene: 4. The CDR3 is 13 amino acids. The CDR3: CSARTGGVYEQYF. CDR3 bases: TGCAGTGCTCGGACAGGGGGCGTATACGAGCAGTACTTC.

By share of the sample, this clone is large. The CDR3 nucleotides are TGTGCCAGCAGTCTGGGGACTAGCGGTTCCTACGAGCAGTACTTC. Residues: CASSLGTSGSYEQYF. The chain recombines TRBV9 with TRBJ2-7, with TRBD2 matching 11 bases. The germline CDR1 and CDR2 sequences are SGDLS and YYNGEE. V lost 5 bases and J lost 1; bases outside the gene matches: 5. The CDR3 spans 15 residues.

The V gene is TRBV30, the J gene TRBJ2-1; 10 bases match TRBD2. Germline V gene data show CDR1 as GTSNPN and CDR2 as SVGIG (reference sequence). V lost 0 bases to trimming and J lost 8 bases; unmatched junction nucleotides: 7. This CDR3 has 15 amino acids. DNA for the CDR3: TGTGCCTGGAGTGTAAAAGCGGGAGGGGCGGATGAGCAGTTCTTC. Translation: CAWSVKAGGADEQFF.

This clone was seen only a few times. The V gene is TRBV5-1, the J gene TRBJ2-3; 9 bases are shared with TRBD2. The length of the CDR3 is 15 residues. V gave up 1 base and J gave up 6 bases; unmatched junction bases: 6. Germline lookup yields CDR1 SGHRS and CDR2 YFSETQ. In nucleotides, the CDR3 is TGCGCCAGCAGCTTGTACGGCGGGAGGGAGGATACGCAGTATTTT. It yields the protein CASSLYGGREDTQYF.

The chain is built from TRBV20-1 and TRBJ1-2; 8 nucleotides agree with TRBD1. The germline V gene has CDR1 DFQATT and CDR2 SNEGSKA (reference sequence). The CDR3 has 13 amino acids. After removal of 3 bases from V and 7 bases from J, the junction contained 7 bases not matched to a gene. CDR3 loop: CSARPGGNGGYTF. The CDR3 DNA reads TGCAGTGCTAGGCCAGGGGGCAATGGTGGCTACACCTTC.

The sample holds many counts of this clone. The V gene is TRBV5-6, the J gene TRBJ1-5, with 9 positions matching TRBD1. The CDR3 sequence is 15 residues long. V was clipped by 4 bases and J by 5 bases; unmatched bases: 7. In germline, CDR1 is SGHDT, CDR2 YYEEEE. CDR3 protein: CASSRDRGVDQPQHF. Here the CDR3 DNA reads TGTGCCAGCAGCCGAGACAGGGGGGTCGATCAGCCCCAGCATTTT.

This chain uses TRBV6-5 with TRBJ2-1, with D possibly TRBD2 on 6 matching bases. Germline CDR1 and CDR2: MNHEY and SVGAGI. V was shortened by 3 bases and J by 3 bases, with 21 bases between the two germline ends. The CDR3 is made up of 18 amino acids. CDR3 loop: CASSYSSYAGRLYNEQFF. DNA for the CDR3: TGTGCCAGCAGTTATAGCTCGTATGCGGGGAGGCTCTACAATGAGCAGTTCTTC.

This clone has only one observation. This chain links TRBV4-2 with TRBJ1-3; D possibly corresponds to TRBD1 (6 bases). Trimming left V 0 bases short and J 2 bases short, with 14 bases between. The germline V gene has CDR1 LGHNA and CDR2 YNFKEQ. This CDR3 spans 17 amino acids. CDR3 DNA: TGTGCCAGCAGCCAAGATTTTGGGACAACAGCTGGAAACACCATATATTTT. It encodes CASSQDFGTTAGNTIYF.

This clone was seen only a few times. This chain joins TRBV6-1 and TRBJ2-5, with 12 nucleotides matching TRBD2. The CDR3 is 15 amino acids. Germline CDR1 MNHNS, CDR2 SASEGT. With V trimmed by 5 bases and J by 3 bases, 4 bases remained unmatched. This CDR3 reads CASSQTSGGKETQYF. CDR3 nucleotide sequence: TGTGCCAGCAGTCAGACTAGCGGGGGAAAAGAGACCCAGTACTTC.